This T cell receptor beta chain came from a study of Ad26.COV2.S vaccination and SARS-CoV-2 variants. CDR3 length: 13 amino acids. The germline CDR1 and CDR2 sequences are SGHAT and FQNNGV. V was clipped by 5 bases and J by 4 bases, with 9 bases between them. The sample's treatment: 19 received Ad26.COV2.S at low or high dose, single or two shots; 5 received placebo; per-sample allocation not given. Collection of samples fell on day 63 after the first vaccine or placebo injection. Libraries were prepared by immunoSEQ multiplex PCR; TCRdb keeps only in-frame clonotypes and omits some of them. In the table there are a few hundred thousand clones, about 90% of which are singletons.

This specimen consisted of peripheral blood, obtained in a trial of Ad26.COV2.S vaccine versus placebo. This clonotype originated in a person between 18 and 65 years old who received the Ad26.COV2.S COVID-19 vaccine or a placebo. The gene calls are TRBV11-2 and TRBJ1-5; the D is unclear. CDR3 loop: CASSAHRNQPQHF. CDR3 coding DNA: TGTGCCAGCAGCGCCCACAGAAATCAGCCCCAGCATTTT. Drawing the rest from reference TRBV11-2 and TRBJ1-5, the complete variable domain is EAGVAQSPRYKIIEKRQSVAFWCNPISGHATLYWYQQILGQGPKLLIQFQNNGVVDDSQLPKDRFSAERLKGVDSTLKIQPAKLEDSAVYLCASSAHRNQPQHFGDGTRLSIL.